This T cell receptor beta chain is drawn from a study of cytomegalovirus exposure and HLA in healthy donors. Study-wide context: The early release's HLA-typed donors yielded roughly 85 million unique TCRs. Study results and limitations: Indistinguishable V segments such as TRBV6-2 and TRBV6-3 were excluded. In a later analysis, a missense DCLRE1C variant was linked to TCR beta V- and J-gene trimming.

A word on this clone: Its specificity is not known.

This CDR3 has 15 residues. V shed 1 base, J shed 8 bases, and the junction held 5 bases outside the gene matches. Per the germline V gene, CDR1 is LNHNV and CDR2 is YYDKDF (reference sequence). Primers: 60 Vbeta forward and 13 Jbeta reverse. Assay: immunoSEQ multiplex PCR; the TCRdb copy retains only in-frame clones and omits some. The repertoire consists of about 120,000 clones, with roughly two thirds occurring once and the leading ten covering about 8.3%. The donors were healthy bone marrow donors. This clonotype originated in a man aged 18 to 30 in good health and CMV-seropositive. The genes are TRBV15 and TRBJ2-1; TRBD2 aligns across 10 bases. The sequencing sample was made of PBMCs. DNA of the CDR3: TGTGCCACCAGCAGAGTTCGACTAGCGGGTGATGAGCAGTTCTTC. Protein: CATSRVRLAGDEQFF.